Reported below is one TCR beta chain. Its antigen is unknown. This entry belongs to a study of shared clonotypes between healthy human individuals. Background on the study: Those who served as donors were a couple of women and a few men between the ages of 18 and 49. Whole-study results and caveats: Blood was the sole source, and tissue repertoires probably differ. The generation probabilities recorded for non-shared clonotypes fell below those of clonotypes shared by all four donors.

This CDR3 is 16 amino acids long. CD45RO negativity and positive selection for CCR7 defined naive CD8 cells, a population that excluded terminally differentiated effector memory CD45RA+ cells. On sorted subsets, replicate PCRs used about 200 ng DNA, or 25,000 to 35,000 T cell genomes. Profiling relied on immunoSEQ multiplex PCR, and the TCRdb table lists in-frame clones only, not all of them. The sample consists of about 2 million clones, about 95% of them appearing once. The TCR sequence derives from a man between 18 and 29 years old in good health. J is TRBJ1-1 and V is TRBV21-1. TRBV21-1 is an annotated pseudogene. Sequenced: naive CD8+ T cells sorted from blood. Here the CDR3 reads CASSMFDREGETEAFF. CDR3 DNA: TGTGCCAGCAGCATGTTTGACAGGGAGGGGGAAACTGAAGCTTTCTTT.